Listed below are T cell receptor beta chains from one sample, sequenced in a study of blood T cell repertoires in COVID-19. Method: immunoSEQ multiplex PCR; TCRdb's copy keeps in-frame clones and lacks some. This repertoire shows fewer than 300,000 clones, roughly nine tenths found once; its top ten account for around 2.2%. What was sequenced was peripheral blood. The receptor set was obtained from a woman aged 25 to 39 with COVID-19, enrolled during active disease. The CDR3 runs from the conserved cysteine through the conserved F or W. The D gene is left open where the match is weak. Size is omitted from some rows. Given values are once, few, many or a class for expanded clones.

clone_size j_call v_call d_call cdr3_aa cdr3_nt
- TRBJ2-7 TRBV4-2 TRBD2 CASSQASGNYEQYF TGTGCCAGCAGCCAAGCTAGCGGGAATTACGAGCAGTACTTC
once TRBJ1-5 TRBV3-1/TRBV3-2 - CASSQGYGGAGQPQHF TGTGCCAGCAGCCAAGGGTATGGAGGGGCTGGTCAGCCCCAGCATTTT
- TRBJ2-1 TRBV24-1 TRBD1 CATSAVTRPGGDEQFF TGTGCCACCAGTGCCGTGACCCGACCAGGGGGCGATGAGCAGTTCTTC
- TRBJ2-1 TRBV28 TRBD2 CASSSPGLAGVSEQFF TGTGCCAGCAGTTCCCCTGGACTAGCGGGAGTCTCGGAGCAGTTCTTC
- TRBJ2-5 TRBV6-5 - CASGYQAQETQYF TGTGCCAGCGGTTACCAGGCCCAAGAGACCCAGTACTTC
- TRBJ2-7 TRBV3-1/TRBV3-2 - CASSQDGGVPTYEQYF TGTGCCAGCAGCCAAGATGGGGGCGTACCGACCTACGAGCAGTACTTC
- TRBJ1-1 TRBV28 TRBD1 CASSITGGSYATEAFF TGTGCCAGCAGTATAACAGGGGGGAGTTATGCCACTGAAGCTTTCTTT
- TRBJ2-1 TRBV11-2 - CASSTLVNGRNEQFF TGTGCCAGCAGCACCCTAGTTAATGGCCGCAATGAGCAGTTCTTC
- TRBJ2-2 TRBV2 TRBD2 CASSTLTSDGELFF TGTGCCAGCAGTACCCTGACTAGCGACGGGGAGCTGTTTTTT
- TRBJ2-7 TRBV15 - CATSSGPRGLYEQYF TGTGCCACCAGCAGTGGACCTAGGGGTCTGTACGAGCAGTACTTC
- TRBJ1-1 TRBV3-1/TRBV3-2 TRBD1 CASSQDFGDRGTEAFF TGTGCCAGCAGCCAAGATTTCGGGGACAGGGGTACTGAAGCTTTCTTT
- TRBJ1-5 TRBV21-1 - CASSNEGRPLGNQPQHF TGTGCCAGCAGCAATGAAGGGAGGCCCCTGGGAAATCAGCCCCAGCATTTT
once TRBJ1-2 TRBV27 - CASSFGRDSGYTF TGTGCCAGCAGTTTCGGCAGGGATAGCGGCTACACCTTC
- TRBJ2-7 TRBV5-1 - CASSLPGHYEQYF TGCGCCAGCAGCTTGCCGGGTCACTACGAGCAGTACTTC
once TRBJ1-1 TRBV30 TRBD1 CAWSTSTIQGVATEAFF TGTGCCTGGAGTACCTCTACAATTCAGGGGGTGGCCACTGAAGCTTTCTTT
- TRBJ2-7 TRBV10-2 - CASLEAAAYEQYF TGCGCCAGCCTCGAGGCCGCGGCCTACGAGCAGTACTTC
- TRBJ1-6 TRBV3-1/TRBV3-2 - CASSSEGTYNSPLHF TGTGCCAGCAGTTCCGAGGGCACCTATAATTCACCCCTCCACTTT
- TRBJ2-3 TRBV6-5 - CASSYSFSTDTQYF TGTGCCAGCAGTTACTCGTTCTCCACAGATACGCAGTATTTT
- TRBJ2-1 TRBV7-2 TRBD2 CASSLDGGSSYNEQFF TGTGCCAGCAGCTTAGATGGCGGGAGTTCCTACAATGAGCAGTTCTTC
- TRBJ2-3 TRBV28 - CASRSQRRAQYF TGTGCCAGCAGAAGTCAGAGGAGGGCGCAGTATTTT